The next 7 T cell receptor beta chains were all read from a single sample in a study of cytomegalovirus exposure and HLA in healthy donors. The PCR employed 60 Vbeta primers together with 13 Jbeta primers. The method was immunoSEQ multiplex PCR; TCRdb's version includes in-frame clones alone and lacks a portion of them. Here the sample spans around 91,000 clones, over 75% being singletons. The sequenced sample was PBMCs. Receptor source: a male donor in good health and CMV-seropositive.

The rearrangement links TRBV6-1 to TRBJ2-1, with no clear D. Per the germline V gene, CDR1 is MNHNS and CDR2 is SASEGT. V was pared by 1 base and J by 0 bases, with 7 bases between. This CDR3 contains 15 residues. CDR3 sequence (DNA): TGTGCCAGCAGTGAAGACGGTGGCTCCTACAATGAGCAGTTCTTC. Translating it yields CASSEDGGSYNEQFF.

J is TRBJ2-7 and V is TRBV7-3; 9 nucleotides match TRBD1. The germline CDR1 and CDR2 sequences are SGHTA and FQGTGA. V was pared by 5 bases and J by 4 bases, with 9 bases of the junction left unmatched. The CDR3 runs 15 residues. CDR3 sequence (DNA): TGTGCCAGCAGCGCGGGGACAGGGATCTTATACGAGCAGTACTTC. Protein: CASSAGTGILYEQYF.

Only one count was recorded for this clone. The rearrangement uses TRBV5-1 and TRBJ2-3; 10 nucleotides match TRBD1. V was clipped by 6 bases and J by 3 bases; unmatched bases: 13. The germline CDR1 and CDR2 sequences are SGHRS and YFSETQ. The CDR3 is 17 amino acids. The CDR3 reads CASTPLRGQGRTDTQYF. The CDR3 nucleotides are TGCGCCAGCACCCCACTACGGGGACAGGGGCGAACAGATACGCAGTATTTT.

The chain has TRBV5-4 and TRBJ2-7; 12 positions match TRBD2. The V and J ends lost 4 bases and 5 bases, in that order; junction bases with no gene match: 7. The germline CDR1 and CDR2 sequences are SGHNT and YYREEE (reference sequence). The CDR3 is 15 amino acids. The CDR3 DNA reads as TGTGCCAGCAGCCTGGGACTAGCGGGCGGGGACGAGCAGTACTTC. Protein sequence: CASSLGLAGGDEQYF.

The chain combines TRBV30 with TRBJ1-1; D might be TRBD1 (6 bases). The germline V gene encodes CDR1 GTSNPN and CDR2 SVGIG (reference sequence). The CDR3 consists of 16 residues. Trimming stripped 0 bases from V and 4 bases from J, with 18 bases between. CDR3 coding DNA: TGTGCCTGGAGTGTCCCGACAGGCCTAAGTAGCACTGAAGCTTTCTTT. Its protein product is CAWSVPTGLSSTEAFF.

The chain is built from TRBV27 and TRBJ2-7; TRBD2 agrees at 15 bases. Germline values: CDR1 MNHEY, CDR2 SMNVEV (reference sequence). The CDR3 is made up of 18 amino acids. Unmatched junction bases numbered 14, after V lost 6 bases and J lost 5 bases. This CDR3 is CASSRGLAGGGGVHEQYF. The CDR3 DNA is TGTGCCAGCAGCCGGGGACTAGCGGGAGGAGGGGGGGTCCACGAGCAGTACTTC.

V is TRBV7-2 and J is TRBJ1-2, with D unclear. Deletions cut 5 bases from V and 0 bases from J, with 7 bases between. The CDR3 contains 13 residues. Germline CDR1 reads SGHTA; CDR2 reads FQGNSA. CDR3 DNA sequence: TGTGCCAGCAGCGCGCAAGCTAACTATGGCTACACCTTC. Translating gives CASSAQANYGYTF.